These T cell receptor beta chains were read from a single sample in a study of blood T cell repertoires in COVID-19. The data were produced by immunoSEQ multiplex PCR, yet TCRdb's version contains in-frame clones alone and is incomplete. Of around 150,000 clones in the sample, more than 65% were seen once. Sequencing input: peripheral blood. The source is a woman in her sixties with acute or convalescent COVID-19. CDR3s include the opening cysteine and the closing phenylalanine or tryptophan. D genes are given only for firm matches. Clone size is shown for a subset of rows, as once, few, many or a class of expanded clone.

v_call: TRBV28; clone_size: .; j_call: TRBJ1-5; d_call: TRBD1; cdr3_aa: CASSPGTGWDQPQHF; cdr3_nt: TGTGCCAGCAGTCCCGGGACAGGGTGGGATCAGCCCCAGCATTTT
v_call: TRBV19; clone_size: .; j_call: TRBJ2-3; d_call: TRBD2; cdr3_aa: CASMGLLAGVGTDTQYF; cdr3_nt: TGTGCCAGTATGGGCCTGTTGGCGGGAGTTGGCACAGATACGCAGTATTTT
v_call: TRBV9; clone_size: .; j_call: TRBJ1-6; d_call: .; cdr3_aa: CASSVVGNSPLHF; cdr3_nt: TGTGCCAGCAGCGTAGTCGGTAATTCACCCCTCCACTTT
v_call: TRBV21-1; clone_size: .; j_call: TRBJ1-4; d_call: .; cdr3_aa: CASSNPTGGLKTNEKLFF; cdr3_nt: TGTGCCAGCAGCAACCCAACAGGGGGGCTGAAAACTAATGAAAAACTGTTTTTT
v_call: TRBV3-1/TRBV3-2; clone_size: .; j_call: TRBJ2-1; d_call: .; cdr3_aa: CASSPTAPLSEQFF; cdr3_nt: TGTGCCAGCAGCCCAACCGCCCCTCTTAGTGAGCAGTTCTTC
v_call: TRBV5-1; clone_size: .; j_call: TRBJ2-5; d_call: .; cdr3_aa: CASSLVAGTYQETQYF; cdr3_nt: TGCGCCAGCAGTCTGGTGGCGGGTACGTACCAAGAGACCCAGTACTTC
v_call: TRBV5-1; clone_size: .; j_call: TRBJ2-5; d_call: TRBD2; cdr3_aa: CASSLAGGSKTQYF; cdr3_nt: TGCGCCAGCAGCTTGGCCGGGGGGTCGAAGACCCAGTACTTC
v_call: TRBV6-6; clone_size: once; j_call: TRBJ2-3; d_call: TRBD2; cdr3_aa: CASSPRGTSGRQGTDTQYF; cdr3_nt: TGTGCCAGCAGTCCCCGGGGGACTAGCGGGAGGCAAGGCACAGATACGCAGTATTTT
v_call: TRBV11-1; clone_size: .; j_call: TRBJ2-7; d_call: .; cdr3_aa: CASSLDGGLEQYF; cdr3_nt: TGTGCCAGCAGCTTAGATGGGGGACTCGAGCAGTACTTC
v_call: TRBV18; clone_size: .; j_call: TRBJ2-1; d_call: .; cdr3_aa: CASSPPGNNEQFF; cdr3_nt: TGTGCCAGCTCACCCCCAGGTAACAATGAGCAGTTCTTC
v_call: TRBV27; clone_size: .; j_call: TRBJ2-3; d_call: .; cdr3_aa: CASSLGRGDTQYF; cdr3_nt: TGTGCCAGCAGTTTAGGGAGAGGAGATACGCAGTATTTT
v_call: TRBV28; clone_size: .; j_call: TRBJ2-7; d_call: TRBD2; cdr3_aa: CASNGRELMGYEQYF; cdr3_nt: TGTGCCAGCAATGGGCGGGAGTTAATGGGGTACGAGCAGTACTTC
v_call: TRBV7-2; clone_size: .; j_call: TRBJ2-1; d_call: .; cdr3_aa: CASSLGAVSYNEQFF; cdr3_nt: TGTGCCAGCAGCTTAGGAGCGGTTTCCTACAATGAGCAGTTCTTC
v_call: TRBV21-1; clone_size: .; j_call: TRBJ1-3; d_call: .; cdr3_aa: CASTQVPSGNTIYF; cdr3_nt: TGTGCCAGCACTCAGGTCCCCTCTGGAAACACCATATATTTT
v_call: TRBV7-9; clone_size: .; j_call: TRBJ2-3; d_call: .; cdr3_aa: CASRKSLTGEITDTQYF; cdr3_nt: TGTGCCAGCAGGAAAAGCCTGACAGGAGAAATCACAGATACGCAGTATTTT
v_call: TRBV27; clone_size: .; j_call: TRBJ2-1; d_call: TRBD2; cdr3_aa: CASSFPAGVGYNEQFF; cdr3_nt: TGTGCCAGCAGTTTTCCTGCGGGAGTTGGGTACAATGAGCAGTTCTTC
v_call: TRBV7-8; clone_size: once; j_call: TRBJ2-3; d_call: .; cdr3_aa: CASIPRVRSDTQYF; cdr3_nt: TGTGCCAGCATCCCTAGAGTTCGATCAGATACGCAGTATTTT
v_call: TRBV9; clone_size: .; j_call: TRBJ2-1; d_call: .; cdr3_aa: CASSVGSGSPFKFF; cdr3_nt: .
v_call: TRBV3-1/TRBV3-2; clone_size: .; j_call: TRBJ1-5; d_call: TRBD1; cdr3_aa: CASTEGQVNQPQHF; cdr3_nt: TGTGCCAGCACCGAGGGACAGGTGAATCAGCCCCAGCATTTT
v_call: TRBV20-1; clone_size: .; j_call: TRBJ1-3; d_call: .; cdr3_aa: CSASRGGAGYTIYF; cdr3_nt: TGCAGTGCTAGTCGGGGAGGCGCTGGTTACACCATATATTTT
v_call: TRBV28; clone_size: .; j_call: TRBJ2-1; d_call: TRBD2; cdr3_aa: CASRPAGVTYNEQFF; cdr3_nt: TGTGCCAGCAGGCCAGCGGGAGTGACCTACAATGAGCAGTTCTTC
v_call: TRBV28; clone_size: .; j_call: TRBJ1-3; d_call: .; cdr3_aa: CASSLPRTVRNTIYF; cdr3_nt: TGTGCCAGCAGTTTACCCCGGACAGTTCGAAACACCATATATTTT